One and the same sample provided the 15 T cell receptor beta chains below, sequenced in a study of technical replicates of blood from a few donors. Sequenced by immunoSEQ multiplex PCR; TCRdb stores in-frame clones only, minus some. The table includes just under 60,000 clones, about 95% detected once. Sequencing was performed on PBMCs. The receptors were gathered from a human donor in good health. Some clones in this sample may be carry-over from other donors' samples.

The chain has TRBV11-2 and TRBJ2-1; D is unresolved. The CDR3 is 14 residues long. V lost 1 base to trimming and J lost 4 bases, with 8 bases between them. The germline V gene has CDR1 SGHAT and CDR2 FQNNGV. The CDR3 region has the DNA TGTGCCAGCAGCTTAGGGATACAGTACAATGAGCAGTTCTTC. As protein: CASSLGIQYNEQFF.

V gene TRBV7-3 combines with J gene TRBJ2-3, with TRBD2 matching 9 bases. The CDR3 runs to 16 residues. Looked up from germline, CDR1 is SGHTA and CDR2 is FQGTGA. Losses at the gene ends were 4 bases for V and 4 bases for J; bases not matched to a gene: 9. CDR3 in amino acids: CASSSGLAGKADTQYF. CDR3 sequence (DNA): TGTGCCAGCAGCTCCGGCCTAGCGGGAAAAGCAGATACGCAGTATTTT.

The CDR3 here is CASSSPTRVEETQYF. DNA of the CDR3: TGTGCCAGCAGTTCCCCTACTCGAGTCGAAGAGACCCAGTACTTC. This chain links TRBV6-6 with TRBJ2-5; D gene unclear. CDR3 length: 15 amino acids. Germline V lookup: CDR1 MNHNY, CDR2 SVGAGI (reference sequence). V gave up 4 bases and J gave up 3 bases, with 15 bases separating them.

In this sample, this clone turned up once. CDR3 nucleotides: TGTGCCAGCAGGGGGGGGACAATTAGTAATCAGCCCCAGCATTTT. Protein sequence: CASRGGTISNQPQHF. V is TRBV7-3 and J is TRBJ1-5; tentative D call: TRBD1 (6 bases). The V and J ends lost 6 bases and 4 bases respectively, with 16 bases between them. CDR1 and CDR2 (germline): SGHTA, FQGTGA. The length of the CDR3 is 15 residues.

V usage is TRBV18 and J usage is TRBJ1-5; D remains unclear. There are 13 residues in the CDR3. V was shortened by 2 bases and J by 4 bases, with 6 bases between the two germline ends. CDR1 and CDR2 (germline): KGHSH, LQKENI. This chain's CDR3 is CASSPGENQPQHF. CDR3 sequence (DNA): TGTGCCAGCTCACCAGGGGAGAATCAGCCCCAGCATTTT.

This clone was observed a single time. This chain joins TRBV5-1 and TRBJ1-6; D uncertain. Germline-derived CDR1 and CDR2 are SGHRS and YFSETQ. This CDR3 region has 13 residues. The V gene lost 5 bases and the J gene lost 6 bases, with 9 bases spanning the gap. CDR3 bases: TGCGCCAGCAGGTTAGCGGCTAATTCACCCCTCCACTTT. This gives the protein CASRLAANSPLHF.

A single count supports this clone. This sequence joins TRBV2 and TRBJ2-1; 8 bases fit TRBD1. This CDR3 spans 13 amino acids. CDR1 and CDR2 (germline): SNHLY, FYNNEI. V shed 11 bases and J 4 bases; nucleotides not matched to a gene: 7. As DNA, the CDR3 is TGTGCCGGTAGGACAGGGACGTACAATGAGCAGTTCTTC. Its translation: CAGRTGTYNEQFF.

The chain joins TRBV6-5 to TRBJ1-5; a weak D match, TRBD1 (6 bases). Trimming removed 6 bases at V and 1 base at J, with 10 bases between. CDR3 length: 14 residues. Germline V CDR1 and CDR2: MNHEY, SVGAGI. CDR3 sequence reads: CASSSGASNQPQHF. The CDR3 nucleotides read TGTGCCAGCAGCTCAGGGGCCAGCAATCAGCCCCAGCATTTT.

V is TRBV5-1 and J is TRBJ2-5; 9 nucleotides line up with TRBD2. Germline CDR1 SGHRS, CDR2 YFSETQ. Trimming took 3 bases from V and 5 from J; bases not matched to a gene: 11. This CDR3 contains 16 residues. CDR3 sequence reads: CASSSGGGAVRETQYF. CDR3 DNA sequence: TGCGCCAGCAGCTCCGGCGGGGGGGCGGTCCGGGAGACCCAGTACTTC. Looking up the rest from reference TRBV5-1 and TRBJ2-5 gives the full variable domain: KAGVTQTPRYLIKTRGQQVTLSCSPISGHRSVSWYQQTPGQGLQFLFEYFSETQRNKGNFPGRFSGRQFSNSRSEMNVSTLELGDSALYLCASSSGGGAVRETQYFGPGTRLLVL.

The chain combines TRBV9 with TRBJ2-1; 7 bases fit TRBD1. This CDR3 spans 15 amino acids. CDR1 SGDLS and CDR2 YYNGEE come from the germline V gene. Trimming at V came to 6 bases and at J to 8 bases, leaving 14 bases not matched to a gene. The CDR3 here is CASTPLSHQGDEQFF. Written as DNA, the CDR3 is TGTGCCAGCACCCCACTCAGCCATCAGGGGGATGAGCAGTTCTTC.

This clone was seen a handful of times. The chain carries TRBV11-2 and TRBJ2-1; 11 bases are shared with TRBD2. The germline V gene encodes CDR1 SGHAT and CDR2 FQNNGV. The CDR3 contains 16 residues. With V trimmed by 5 bases and J by 4 bases, 7 bases remained unmatched. The CDR3 spells CASSPRLAGFYNEQFF. For the CDR3, the DNA is TGTGCCAGCAGCCCTAGACTAGCGGGGTTTTACAATGAGCAGTTCTTC.

The rearrangement uses TRBV6-6 and TRBJ1-1, with unresolved D. The germline V and J ends were trimmed by 7 bases and 5 bases, with 11 bases remaining between them. This CDR3 contains 12 residues. In germline, CDR1 is MNHNY, CDR2 SVGAGI (reference sequence). In DNA form, the CDR3 reads TGTGCCAGCAACCTGGGGAGGACTGAAGCTTTCTTT. Translated: CASNLGRTEAFF.

The J gene is TRBJ2-7, the V gene TRBV4-2, with D maybe TRBD2 (6 bases). There are 15 residues in the CDR3. Per the germline V gene, CDR1 is LGHNA and CDR2 is YNFKEQ. V was cut by 1 base and J by 2 bases, with 12 bases left in between. This CDR3 is CASSQGLAPTYEQYF. The CDR3 nucleotides read TGTGCCAGCAGCCAAGGCCTAGCGCCTACCTACGAGCAGTACTTC.

Here the CDR3 reads CASSSGLGNTEAFF. The CDR3 nucleotides are TGTGCCAGCAGCTCGGGGTTGGGCAACACTGAAGCTTTCTTT. This chain links TRBV11-3 with TRBJ1-1, with D hard to call. The V and J ends lost 4 bases and 2 bases respectively, with 11 bases between them. The V gene's germline CDR1 is SGHNT and CDR2 YENEEA. The CDR3 has 14 residues. Variable domain in full (rest from reference TRBV11-3 and TRBJ1-1): EAGVVQSPRYKIIEKKQPVAFWCNPISGHNTLYWYLQNLGQGPELLIRYENEEAVDDSQLPKDRFSAERLKGVDSTLKIQPAELGDSAVYLCASSSGLGNTEAFFGQGTRLTVV.

This clone was seen just once. The rearrangement links TRBV30 to TRBJ2-3; TRBD1 matches at 9 bases. V gave up 2 bases and J gave up 4 bases; unmatched junction bases: 4. The CDR3 runs 14 residues. CDR1 is GTSNPN, CDR2 SVGIG, per germline (reference sequence). The CDR3, as DNA: TGTGCCTGGAGTCCGGGACAGGGTGCAGATACGCAGTATTTT. Its protein is CAWSPGQGADTQYF.